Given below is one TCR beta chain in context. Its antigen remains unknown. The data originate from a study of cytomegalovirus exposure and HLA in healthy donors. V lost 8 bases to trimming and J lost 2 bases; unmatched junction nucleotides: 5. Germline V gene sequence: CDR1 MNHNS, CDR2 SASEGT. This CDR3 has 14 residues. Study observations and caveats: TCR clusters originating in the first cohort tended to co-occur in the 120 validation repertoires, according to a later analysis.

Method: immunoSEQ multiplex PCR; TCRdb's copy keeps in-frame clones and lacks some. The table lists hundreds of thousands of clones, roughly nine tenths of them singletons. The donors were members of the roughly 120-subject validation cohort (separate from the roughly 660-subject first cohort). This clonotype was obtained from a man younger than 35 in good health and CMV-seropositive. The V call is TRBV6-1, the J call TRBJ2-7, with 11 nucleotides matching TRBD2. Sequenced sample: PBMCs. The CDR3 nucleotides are TGTGCCAGCTGGGGACTAGCGGTGGCCTACGAGCAGTACTTC. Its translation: CASWGLAVAYEQYF.